Presented here are 22 T cell receptor beta chains from one specimen sequenced in a study of OX40 agonist ivuxolimab in advanced cancers. The method was immunoSEQ multiplex PCR; TCRdb's version includes in-frame clones alone and lacks a portion of them. Counted here are 43,000 or so clones, approximately 86% occurring once; the ten biggest clones make up 35%. This specimen was CD4+ or CD8+ T cells sorted from blood, taken in a trial of the OX40 agonist ivuxolimab. These receptors were taken from an adult with an advanced solid tumor such as melanoma, head and neck, liver or kidney cancer.

The chain has TRBV9 and TRBJ1-6; unclear D gene. The CDR3 is 13 amino acids. Trimming shortened V by 0 bases and J by 6 bases, and 4 bases separated the two germline ends. CDR1 SGDLS and CDR2 YYNGEE come from the germline V gene. The CDR3 loop reads CASSVGVNSPLHF. CDR3 coding DNA: TGTGCCAGCAGCGTAGGCGTTAATTCACCCCTCCACTTT.

The chain uses TRBV6-4 and TRBJ2-7, with 7 nucleotides matching TRBD1. CDR3 length: 13 amino acids. J was trimmed by 7 bases and V by 3 bases; bases with no gene match: 6. Germline values: CDR1 MRHNA, CDR2 SNTAGT. The CDR3 region is CASSELQGTEQYF. CDR3 bases: TGTGCCAGCAGTGAGCTACAGGGGACAGAGCAGTACTTC.

The chain employs TRBV18 and TRBJ2-2; perhaps TRBD2 as D (5 bases). The V gene lost 0 bases and the J gene lost 4 bases, with 15 bases spanning the gap. The CDR3 is made up of 17 amino acids. CDR1 and CDR2 (germline): KGHSH, LQKENI. The CDR3: CASSPPSRVSATGELFF. CDR3 DNA: TGTGCCAGCTCACCACCGTCGCGGGTTTCGGCCACCGGGGAGCTGTTTTTT.

This sequence joins TRBV6-6 and TRBJ2-7; D is uncertain. V lost 6 bases to trimming and J lost 0 bases, with 6 bases between them. The CDR3 is 12 residues long. Germline lookup yields CDR1 MNHNY and CDR2 SVGAGI (reference sequence). The CDR3 loop reads CASRQYSYEQYF. The CDR3 coding sequence is TGTGCCAGCAGACAGTACTCCTACGAGCAGTACTTC.

The chain has TRBV28 and TRBJ2-3, with 7 bases identical to TRBD1. Germline V lookup: CDR1 MDHEN, CDR2 SYDVKM. The CDR3 extends over 13 amino acids. The V segment lost 11 bases and the J segment 6 bases; nucleotides outside the gene matches: 11. The CDR3 DNA is TGTGCCGGGAGAGGGACAGTTGCCGATACGCAGTATTTT. Translation: CAGRGTVADTQYF.

The chain has TRBV10-3 and TRBJ2-5, with D unclear. With 2 bases removed from V and 10 bases from J, the gap between germline ends came to 8 bases. Germline CDR1 reads ENHRY; CDR2 reads SYGVKD. There are 11 residues in the CDR3. The DNA for the CDR3 is TGTGCCATCAGTGAGGATCGAATCCAGTACTTC. Protein product: CAISEDRIQYF.

V usage is TRBV20-1 and J usage is TRBJ2-3; D remains unclear. Germline values: CDR1 DFQATT, CDR2 SNEGSKA (reference sequence). The V and J ends lost 5 bases and 5 bases respectively, with 8 bases between them. The CDR3 sequence is 11 residues long. CDR3 DNA sequence: TGCAGTGCTGAGTTTCGAGATACGCAGTATTTT. It specifies CSAEFRDTQYF.

This clone showed up just once. The chain couples TRBV25-1 to TRBJ1-2; D ambiguous. V lost 3 bases and J 2 bases, leaving 10 bases between the germline ends. CDR1 is MGHDK and CDR2 is SYGVNS in the germline V gene. The CDR3 is made up of 14 amino acids. The CDR3 sequence is CASSESRQNYGYTF. CDR3 coding DNA: TGTGCCAGCAGTGAGAGTCGCCAGAACTATGGCTACACCTTC.

The chain has TRBV5-4 and TRBJ2-1, with 11 bases lining up with TRBD2. The CDR3 is 15 amino acids. V trimming: 0 bases; J trimming: 7 bases; junction bases outside the gene matches: 3. The germline V gene encodes CDR1 SGHNT and CDR2 YYREEE (reference sequence). The CDR3 is CASSLVSGGANEQFF. CDR3 coding DNA: TGTGCCAGCAGCTTGGTTAGCGGGGGGGCAAATGAGCAGTTCTTC.

J is TRBJ2-1 and V is TRBV10-2; D might be TRBD2 (6 bases). CDR3 length: 15 amino acids. The germline V gene has CDR1 WSHSY and CDR2 SAAADI. V was trimmed by 2 bases and J by 5 bases, leaving 13 bases between them. DNA of the CDR3: TGCGCCAGCAGTGAGCCCGCGGGGACCCACAATGAGCAGTTCTTC. Translating it yields CASSEPAGTHNEQFF.

This clone was seen once. This rearrangement joins TRBV7-8 to TRBJ2-1; possible D gene TRBD2, 6 bases. The germline V and J ends were trimmed by 0 bases and 10 bases, with 13 bases remaining between them. The germline gives CDR1 SGHVS, CDR2 FQNEAQ. The CDR3 spans 14 residues. CDR3: CASSLAGGSGEQFF. CDR3 in DNA: TGTGCCAGCAGCTTAGCGGGAGGCTCGGGGGAGCAGTTCTTC. Full variable domain (outside the CDR3, taken from reference TRBV7-8 and TRBJ2-1): GAGVSQSPRYKVAKRGQDVALRCDPISGHVSLFWYQQALGQGPEFLTYFQNEAQLDKSGLPSDRFFAERPEGSVSTLKIQRTQQEDSAVYLCASSLAGGSGEQFFGPGTRLTVL.

This clone was detected only once. The chain has TRBV11-2 and TRBJ1-3; D ambiguous. Germline CDR1 reads SGHAT; CDR2 reads FQNNGV. The CDR3 extends over 13 amino acids. V lost 5 bases to trimming and J lost 0 bases, with 5 bases between them. CDR3 nucleotide sequence: TGTGCCAGCAGCCAAAACTCTGGAAACACCATATATTTT. Residues: CASSQNSGNTIYF. Drawing the rest from reference TRBV11-2 and TRBJ1-3, the complete variable domain is EAGVAQSPRYKIIEKRQSVAFWCNPISGHATLYWYQQILGQGPKLLIQFQNNGVVDDSQLPKDRFSAERLKGVDSTLKIQPAKLEDSAVYLCASSQNSGNTIYFGEGSWLTVV.

The rearrangement joins TRBV7-6 to TRBJ2-5; 9 bases line up with TRBD2. The tail of the sequence fits TRBJ2-7 better, so the J call may be wrong. The CDR3 extends over 15 amino acids. Germline V gene data show CDR1 as SGHVS and CDR2 as FNYEAQ. CDR3 nucleotide sequence: TGTGCCAGCAGCTTAGTCGCGGGAGGGGTTGGCGAGCAGTACTTC. Its protein is CASSLVAGGVGEQYF.

This sequence joins TRBV28 and TRBJ2-7; TRBD2 matches at 12 bases. This CDR3 is built from 18 residues. The germline V gene encodes CDR1 MDHEN and CDR2 SYDVKM. With V trimmed by 5 bases and J by 0 bases, 11 bases remained unmatched. CDR3 residues: CASSAMGLAGDSSYEQYF. CDR3 nucleotides: TGTGCCAGCAGTGCCATGGGACTAGCGGGCGACAGCTCCTACGAGCAGTACTTC.

In the case of this clone: This CDR3 is also generated by other DNA sequences in the sample. The V gene is TRBV11-2, the J gene TRBJ1-1; D gene unclear. This CDR3 is built from 12 residues. CDR1 is SGHAT, CDR2 FQNNGV, per germline. Between the trimmed V and J ends, which lost 0 bases and 6 bases, there was a span of 5 bases. The CDR3 DNA follows: TGTGCCAGCAGCTTAGAACGTTCTGAAGCTTTCTTT. Protein: CASSLERSEAFF.

The J gene is TRBJ2-5, the V gene TRBV5-4; 11 positions agree with TRBD2. V gave up 0 bases and J gave up 5 bases; unmatched junction bases: 6. This CDR3 spans 16 amino acids. From germline, CDR1 is SGHNT and CDR2 YYREEE (reference sequence). CDR3 residues: CASSLGVAGGGETQYF. Here the CDR3 DNA reads TGTGCCAGCAGCTTGGGGGTAGCGGGAGGGGGGGAGACCCAGTACTTC.

This chain joins TRBV5-6 and TRBJ2-3, with D uncertain. Per germline, CDR1 SGHDT and CDR2 YYEEEE. The CDR3 is made up of 12 amino acids. Trimming took 5 bases from V and 6 from J, leaving 10 bases between them. This CDR3 reads CASRFSGDTQYF. The CDR3 region has the DNA TGTGCCAGCAGATTTTCAGGTGATACGCAGTATTTT.

The chain uses TRBV11-2 and TRBJ2-7, with TRBD1 as a possible D gene (6 bases). CDR1 and CDR2 from the germline V gene are SGHAT and FQNNGV. Trimming cost V 5 bases and J 3 bases, with 11 bases left between them. The CDR3 has 13 amino acids. The CDR3 protein is CASSPDSNYEQYF. DNA for the CDR3: TGTGCCAGCAGCCCGGACAGTAACTACGAGCAGTACTTC.

This clone was counted only a few times. The chain recombines TRBV5-4 with TRBJ1-1; no firm D call. CDR3 length: 14 residues. Trimming removed 4 bases at V and 5 bases at J, with 15 bases between. Germline V lookup: CDR1 SGHNT, CDR2 YYREEE (reference sequence). CDR3 coding DNA: TGTGCCAGCAGCCTCGACCGGTGGGAAACTGAAGCTTTCTTT. Translation gives CASSLDRWETEAFF.

The chain employs TRBV6-4 and TRBJ2-7; 9 nucleotides agree with TRBD1. The V segment lost 5 bases and the J segment 6 bases; nucleotides outside the gene matches: 14. Germline CDR1 reads MRHNA; CDR2 reads SNTAGT. The CDR3 has 16 residues. This chain's CDR3 is CASSYFGGTGGTEQYF. The CDR3 coding sequence is TGTGCCAGCAGTTACTTCGGGGGAACAGGGGGCACCGAGCAGTACTTC.

The chain combines TRBV5-5 with TRBJ1-2; D gene unclear. Trimming removed 2 bases at V and 8 bases at J, with 10 bases between. This CDR3 has 12 amino acids. Germline CDR1 is SGHKS and CDR2 is YYEKEE (reference sequence). CDR3 coding DNA: TGTGCCAGCAGCTTTAAGGGCTACGGCTACACCTTC. Translated, it gives CASSFKGYGYTF.

This chain uses TRBV7-8 with TRBJ2-5, with D tentatively TRBD1 or TRBD2 (5 bases each). The V gene's germline CDR1 is SGHVS and CDR2 FQNEAQ. The CDR3 runs 15 residues. V lost 5 bases and J lost 2, with 15 bases in between. The CDR3 sequence is CASSPLGTRQETQYF. DNA for the CDR3: TGTGCCAGCAGCCCCCTCGGGACGAGACAAGAGACCCAGTACTTC.